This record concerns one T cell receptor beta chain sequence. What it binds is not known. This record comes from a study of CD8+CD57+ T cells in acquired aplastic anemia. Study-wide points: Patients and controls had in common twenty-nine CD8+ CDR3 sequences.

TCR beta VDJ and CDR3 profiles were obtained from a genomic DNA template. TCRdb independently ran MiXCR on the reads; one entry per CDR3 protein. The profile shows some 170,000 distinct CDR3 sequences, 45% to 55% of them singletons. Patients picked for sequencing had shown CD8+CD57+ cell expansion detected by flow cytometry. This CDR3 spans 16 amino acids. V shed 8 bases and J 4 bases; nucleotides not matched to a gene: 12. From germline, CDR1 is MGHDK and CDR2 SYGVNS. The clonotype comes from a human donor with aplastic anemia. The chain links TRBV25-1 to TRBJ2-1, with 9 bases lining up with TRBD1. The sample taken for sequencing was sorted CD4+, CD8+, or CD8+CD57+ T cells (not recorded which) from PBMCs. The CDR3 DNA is TGTGCCAGCTCACCAACGCCGGACAGGGGATACAATGAGCAGTTCTTC. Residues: CASSPTPDRGYNEQFF. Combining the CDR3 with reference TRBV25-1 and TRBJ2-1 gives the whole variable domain EADIYQTPRYLVIGTGKKITLECSQTMGHDKMYWYQQDPGMELHLIHYSYGVNSTEKGDLSSESTVSRIRTEHFPLTLESARPSHTSQYLCASSPTPDRGYNEQFFGPGTRLTVL.